In its sample, the clone carrying this TCR beta chain was seen a few times. Its antigen is not known. CDR3 length: 14 amino acids. Germline-derived CDR1 and CDR2 are DFQATT and SNEGSKA (reference sequence). V dropped 3 bases and J dropped 3 bases, with 9 bases sitting between them. The record originates from a study of CD8 T cells in ankylosing spondylitis. Study outcomes and limitations: Reported data indicate significant enrichment of disease-linked clones within matched ankylosing spondylitis synovial fluid. A motif in TCR beta, a set of several highly homologous variants, appeared characteristic of ankylosing spondylitis blood.

In making TCR beta libraries, quantitative 5'-RACE with molecular barcodes was used. MiXCR, applied by TCRdb to the 5' RACE reads, yields one record per CDR3 protein. The sample includes 200,000 to 300,000 distinct CDR3 sequences, 8% to 11% seen only once; the top ten take around 2.6%. This sequence originates from a male donor with ankylosing spondylitis or in good health (not recorded which). The sequencing sample was made of blood, either unsorted or a sorted T cell fraction (not recorded which). This chain joins TRBV20-1 and TRBJ1-6; no definite D call. The CDR3 loop reads CSASGDGYNSPLHF. Written as DNA, the CDR3 is TGCAGTGCTAGTGGCGACGGCTATAATTCACCCCTCCACTTT.